The clone carrying this T cell receptor beta chain was counted only a few times. Unique molecular identifiers were used to barcode this TCRbeta library. MiXCR, applied by TCRdb to the PCR reads, yields one record per CDR3 protein. The data show hundreds of thousands of distinct CDR3 sequences, more than 9% seen once. This entry comes from a study of T-cell reconstitution after alpha-beta-depleted transplantation in children. The V and J ends lost 4 bases and 5 bases respectively, with 10 bases between them. From germline, CDR1 is SGHRS and CDR2 YFSETQ. There are 13 residues in the CDR3. Material: PBMCs from the stem cell graft donor, obtained from the stem cell graft. The chain employs TRBV5-1 and TRBJ2-1; D is possibly TRBD2 (6 bases). This clonotype was sampled from a human donor who donated a stem cell graft to a child with acute myeloid leukemia. The CDR3 region is CASSKGLNNEQFF. The CDR3 bases are TGCGCCAGCAGCAAGGGACTTAACAATGAGCAGTTCTTC.